The rows below give T cell receptor beta chains drawn from one sample of a study of T cell repertoires and HLA-DP antigens. Antigen specificity for these receptors is unknown. TCRdb keeps only in-frame clones here, not all; method: immunoSEQ multiplex PCR. The sample gives about 89,000 clones, around 86% of which show up once; about 1.7% is in the top ten. The material sequenced was CD4+ T cells from PBMCs. These TCRs come from a man aged 50 to 60 in good health and CMV-seronegative. CDR3s include the opening cysteine and the closing phenylalanine or tryptophan. Fields, in order: D gene, V gene, clone size, J gene, CDR3 protein, CDR3 DNA. The D gene is left open where the match is weak. Size values are once, few and many counts, or a class for expanded clones, and some rows have none.

-	TRBV5-4	-	TRBJ2-7	CASSPIRQDQSYEQYF	TGTGCCAGCAGCCCAATCCGGCAGGACCAATCCTACGAGCAGTACTTC
TRBD1	TRBV18	-	TRBJ2-2	CASSPDRGSGGELFF	TGTGCCAGCTCACCGGACAGGGGATCTGGCGGGGAGCTGTTTTTT
-	TRBV5-4	-	TRBJ1-2	CASSLTGVFAF	TGTGCCAGCAGCCTAACCGGAGTCTTCGCTTTC
-	TRBV11-2	-	TRBJ2-7	CASSKNRDQGEQYF	TGTGCCAGCAGCAAAAACAGGGATCAGGGCGAGCAGTACTTC
-	TRBV4-2	-	TRBJ2-1	CASSQDGGNAYNEQFF	TGTGCCAGCAGCCAAGATGGGGGTAATGCCTACAATGAGCAGTTCTTC
TRBD1	TRBV7-9	-	TRBJ2-2	CASSLGTGLVGELFF	TGTGCCAGCAGCTTAGGGACAGGTCTCGTCGGGGAGCTGTTTTTT
-	TRBV4-1	-	TRBJ2-7	CASSQDYGPHLSYEQYF	TGCGCCAGCAGCCAAGACTACGGGCCCCATCTTTCCTACGAGCAGTACTTC
TRBD1	TRBV5-6	-	TRBJ2-1	CASAHSGGRGFIVHEQFF	TGTGCCAGCGCTCACTCAGGAGGCAGGGGGTTTATTGTCCATGAGCAGTTCTTC
TRBD1	TRBV18	-	TRBJ2-7	CASSPFTGGYEQYF	TGTGCCAGCTCACCGTTTACAGGGGGCTACGAGCAGTACTTC
-	TRBV14	-	TRBJ1-1	CASSQTEATEAFF	TGTGCCAGCAGCCAAACCGAGGCCACTGAAGCTTTCTTT
-	TRBV29-1	-	TRBJ2-7	CSVGRLRVHEQYF	TGCAGCGTCGGAAGGCTCAGGGTCCACGAGCAGTACTTC
-	TRBV5-4	few	TRBJ1-6	CASSPDSNSPLHF	TGTGCCAGCAGCCCGGACAGTAATTCACCCCTCCACTTT
-	TRBV11-2	-	TRBJ1-5	CASSLRAGEGQPQHF	TGTGCCAGCAGCTTAAGAGCAGGGGAAGGTCAGCCCCAGCATTTT
-	TRBV6-1	-	TRBJ2-1	CASSEKTTPKANEQFF	TGTGCCAGCAGTGAGAAGACAACACCAAAAGCCAATGAGCAGTTCTTC
-	TRBV30	-	TRBJ2-3	CAWNYATDTQYF	TGTGCCTGGAATTACGCCACAGATACGCAGTATTTT
TRBD1	TRBV12-5	-	TRBJ2-5	CASGPHRDRGPETQYF	TGTGCTAGTGGCCCCCATCGGGACAGGGGGCCAGAGACCCAGTACTTC
-	TRBV5-8	-	TRBJ2-2	CASIKGSNVNTGELFF	TGTGCCAGCATTAAGGGGTCTAACGTCAACACCGGGGAGCTGTTTTTT
TRBD1	TRBV18	-	TRBJ1-1	CASSPGTGGVNTEAFF	TGTGCCAGCTCACCAGGGACAGGGGGCGTTAACACTGAAGCTTTCTTT
TRBD1	TRBV6-5	-	TRBJ2-1	CASRLQGVPLYEQFF	TGTGCCAGCAGATTACAGGGGGTTCCTCTTTATGAGCAGTTCTTC
TRBD2	TRBV18	-	TRBJ2-5	CASSAGTSGQETQYF	TGTGCCAGCTCAGCCGGGACTAGCGGTCAAGAGACCCAGTACTTC
-	TRBV5-1	-	TRBJ2-5	CASSLSTQYQETQYF	TGCGCCAGCAGCCTTTCGACTCAGTACCAAGAGACCCAGTACTTC
-	TRBV2	-	TRBJ1-2	CASSEVGHYGYTF	TGTGCCAGCAGTGAAGTGGGCCACTATGGCTACACCTTC
-	TRBV2	-	TRBJ1-2	CASSGTNYGYTF	TGTGCCAGCAGCGGGACTAACTATGGCTACACCTTC
-	TRBV10-2	-	TRBJ2-7	CASSGEGTTYEQYF	TGCGCCAGCTCAGGGGAGGGGACCACCTACGAGCAGTACTTC
TRBD2	TRBV27	-	TRBJ2-2	CASAGGRTSLPGELFF	TGTGCCAGCGCCGGGGGGAGGACTAGCCTGCCCGGGGAGCTGTTTTTT